This T cell receptor (beta chain) was retrieved from a study of T cells in narcolepsy. Study overall: Donors had narcolepsy type 1 or type 2, or were healthy controls. Study observations and caveats: Autoreactive HCRT-specific and TRIB2-specific clonotypes were marked in same-patient CSF-versus-blood CD4+ comparisons.

As to this clone: Its target is not known.

The V end lost 2 bases, the J end lost 4 bases, and 13 bases lay between the germline ends. The CDR3 spans 15 residues. Germline values: CDR1 SEHNR, CDR2 FQNEAQ (reference sequence). TCRdb keeps only in-frame clones here, not all; method: immunoSEQ multiplex PCR. The table lists 20,000 to 25,000 clones, approximately 85% of them singletons. Sequences were obtained from memory (CD45RA-) CD4+ T cells from blood. The V call is TRBV7-9, the J call TRBJ2-3; D might be TRBD1 (6 bases). The sequence derives from a human donor in good health. CDR3 DNA sequence: TGTGCCAGCAGCTTAAGGGGGTTTATCGCAGATACGCAGTATTTT. Protein: CASSLRGFIADTQYF.